A selection of T cell receptor beta chains follows, all from one sample in a study of cytotoxic CD8 clonotypes in ibrutinib-treated CLL. Generated by immunoSEQ multiplex PCR, the TCRdb table keeps only in-frame clones and is missing some. The sample includes some 17,000 clones, 75% to 85% seen only once; the top ten take about a sixth. Sample: PBMCs, taken before ibrutinib treatment. These receptor sequences come from a human donor with chronic lymphocytic leukemia. CDR3s include the opening cysteine and the closing phenylalanine or tryptophan. D genes are given only for firm matches. Size values are once, few and many counts, or a class for expanded clones, and some rows have none.

V,J,D,size,CDR3,DNA
TRBV25-1,TRBJ2-7,.,.,CASTPGYVSEQYF,TGTGCCAGCACGCCAGGGTATGTTTCCGAGCAGTACTTC
TRBV13,TRBJ2-3,TRBD2,.,CASSRPGLAGDTQYF,TGTGCCAGCAGCCGACCGGGACTAGCGGGGGATACGCAGTATTTT
TRBV11-1,TRBJ2-5,TRBD2,.,CASSFGGSGQETQYF,TGTGCCAGCAGCTTCGGCGGGAGCGGTCAGGAGACCCAGTACTTC
TRBV10-3,TRBJ2-4,TRBD2,.,CATGTSADIQYF,TGTGCCACGGGGACTAGCGCCGACATTCAGTACTTC
TRBV11-2,TRBJ1-1,.,few,CASSLDGGGTEAFF,TGTGCCAGCAGCTTAGACGGGGGCGGCACTGAAGCTTTCTTT
TRBV28,TRBJ1-5,.,.,CASSSSGEDNQPQHF,TGTGCCAGCAGTTCATCGGGTGAGGACAATCAGCCCCAGCATTTT
TRBV5-6,TRBJ1-3,.,once,CASSLDFRNTIYF,TGTGCCAGCAGCTTGGATTTTCGAAACACCATATATTTT
TRBV6-5,TRBJ2-7,TRBD1,.,CASRPDRGGPEQYF,TGTGCCAGCAGGCCTGACAGGGGAGGTCCCGAGCAGTACTTC
TRBV15,TRBJ2-4,.,.,CATSRWRLLAKNIQYF,TGTGCCACCAGCAGATGGAGGCTTTTGGCCAAAAACATTCAGTACTTC
TRBV28,TRBJ2-1,.,.,CASSLITAYNEQFF,TGTGCCAGCAGTTTAATCACGGCCTACAATGAGCAGTTCTTC
TRBV6-5,TRBJ2-7,TRBD1,.,CASSYSTGGGNEQYF,TGTGCCAGCAGTTACTCGACAGGGGGCGGGAACGAGCAGTACTTC
TRBV18,TRBJ2-7,.,.,CASSATELYEQYF,TGTGCCAGCTCAGCGACAGAGCTCTACGAGCAGTACTTC
TRBV5-5,TRBJ1-4,.,.,CASSSGQRMIEKLFF,TGTGCCAGCAGCTCGGGTCAACGGATGATCGAAAAACTGTTTTTT
TRBV12-5,TRBJ1-1,.,once,CASGLAGVSPEAFF,TGTGCTAGTGGTTTGGCAGGGGTGTCTCCTGAAGCTTTCTTT
TRBV6-1,TRBJ1-4,.,.,CASSGGSRNEKLFF,TGTGCCAGCAGTGGGGGGAGCAGAAATGAAAAACTGTTTTTT
TRBV16,TRBJ1-1,.,.,CASSATDSYTEAFF,TGTGCCAGCAGCGCGACCGACAGCTACACTGAAGCTTTCTTT
TRBV5-8,TRBJ2-5,TRBD1,.,CASSGPGTGGPRAQYF,TGTGCCAGCAGCGGACCCGGGACAGGGGGCCCCAGGGCCCAGTACTTC
TRBV7-2,TRBJ2-1,TRBD2,once,CASSRAGGIYNEQFF,TGTGCCAGCAGCCGAGCGGGAGGGATATACAATGAGCAGTTCTTC
TRBV5-1,TRBJ1-3,.,.,CASSLAGASSGNTIYF,TGCGCCAGCAGCTTGGCCGGGGCGAGCTCTGGAAACACCATATATTTT
TRBV7-2,TRBJ1-5,.,once,CASAGSGTYSNQPQHF,TGTGCCAGCGCCGGATCAGGGACATATAGCAATCAGCCCCAGCATTTT
TRBV2,TRBJ1-5,.,.,CASSEASEEQPQHF,TGTGCCAGCAGTGAAGCGTCTGAGGAACAGCCCCAGCATTTT
TRBV7-9,TRBJ2-5,.,.,CASSLGQDSPRVAQYF,TGTGCCAGCAGCCTAGGACAAGACAGCCCAAGAGTGGCCCAGTACTTC
TRBV28,TRBJ2-1,TRBD1,.,CASRVQGAAYNEQFF,TGTGCCAGCAGGGTTCAGGGGGCGGCCTACAATGAGCAGTTCTTC
TRBV6-6,TRBJ2-2,.,.,CASSGGLGELFF,TGTGCCAGTAGTGGGGGCTTGGGGGAGCTGTTTTTT
TRBV11-2,TRBJ1-2,TRBD1,.,CASTWGQGAFYGYTF,TGTGCCAGCACCTGGGGACAGGGGGCATTCTATGGCTACACCTTC
TRBV5-4,TRBJ2-1,.,few,CASSLAETRNEQFF,TGTGCCAGCAGCTTGGCCGAGACTAGGAATGAGCAGTTCTTC
TRBV21-1,TRBJ1-1,.,.,CASSKGMRAGDTEAFF,TGTGCCAGCAGCAAAGGCATGAGGGCTGGAGACACTGAAGCTTTCTTT
TRBV27,TRBJ1-5,.,.,CASRSNVVNQPQHF,TGTGCCAGCAGGTCCAATGTCGTCAATCAGCCCCAGCATTTT
TRBV9,TRBJ1-1,.,once,CASSVEGSVNTEAFF,TGTGCCAGCAGCGTAGAAGGATCTGTGAACACTGAAGCTTTCTTT
TRBV11-2,TRBJ2-7,TRBD1,.,CASSRGQGGTYEQYF,TGTGCCAGCAGCCGGGGACAGGGAGGCACCTACGAGCAGTACTTC
TRBV18,TRBJ2-7,TRBD1,.,CASSQGGQGGRNYEQYF,TGTGCCAGCTCACAGGGGGGACAGGGAGGACGGAATTACGAGCAGTACTTC
TRBV30,TRBJ1-1,.,.,CAWSVLLGGPAFF,TGTGCCTGGAGTGTACTGCTGGGGGGGCCGGCTTTCTTT
TRBV27,TRBJ2-1,.,.,CASSLQGPYNEQFF,TGTGCCAGCAGTTTACAGGGACCCTACAATGAGCAGTTCTTC
TRBV7-3,TRBJ2-2,TRBD2,.,CASSLTFTGGPAGELFF,TGTGCCAGCAGCTTAACGTTTACGGGAGGGCCAGCCGGGGAGCTGTTTTTT
TRBV6-6,TRBJ2-3,TRBD2,.,CASMTSGGSTDTQYF,TGTGCCAGTATGACTAGCGGGGGTTCCACAGATACGCAGTATTTT
TRBV5-1,TRBJ2-3,.,.,CASRVRATDTQYF,TGCGCCAGCAGAGTCCGGGCCACAGATACGCAGTATTTT
TRBV6-5,TRBJ2-7,.,medium-sized,CASSQGLEQYF,TGTGCCAGCAGTCAGGGTCTCGAGCAGTACTTC
TRBV4-2,TRBJ2-1,TRBD2,.,CASSQESLAGINEQFF,TGTGCCAGCAGCCAAGAATCGCTAGCGGGGATAAATGAGCAGTTCTTC
TRBV5-1,TRBJ2-7,.,few,CASSLGFQNSAGEQYF,TGCGCCAGCAGCTTGGGGTTCCAAAACAGTGCAGGTGAGCAGTACTTC
TRBV7-2,TRBJ2-3,TRBD2,.,CASSLVGRRESRTDTQYF,TGTGCCAGCAGCTTAGTGGGTAGGCGGGAGAGTAGGACAGATACGCAGTATTTT
TRBV18,TRBJ2-1,TRBD1,.,CASSPFGTGNNEQFF,TGTGCCAGCTCACCATTCGGGACAGGGAACAATGAGCAGTTCTTC
TRBV9,TRBJ1-1,.,.,CASSAKTGEDTEAFF,TGTGCCAGCAGCGCCAAAACGGGGGAGGACACTGAAGCTTTCTTT
TRBV28,TRBJ2-3,.,.,CASSSGADTQYF,TGTGCCAGCAGTTCGGGGGCAGATACGCAGTATTTT
TRBV5-5,TRBJ1-5,TRBD1,.,CASSKGTGGFFRNQPQHF,TGTGCCAGCAGCAAAGGGACAGGGGGTTTTTTTCGGAATCAGCCCCAGCATTTT
TRBV5-1,TRBJ2-3,.,.,CASSLIQGTDTQYF,TGCGCCAGCAGCTTGATACAGGGCACAGATACGCAGTATTTT
TRBV30,TRBJ2-3,TRBD2,.,CAWSVERTSGRNTQYF,TGTGCCTGGAGTGTCGAACGGACTAGCGGGAGGAATACGCAGTATTTT
TRBV6-5,TRBJ2-7,.,.,CASSSSLPPYREQYF,TGTGCCAGCAGTTCCTCCCTTCCGCCTTATCGGGAGCAGTACTTC
TRBV28,TRBJ2-7,.,.,CASSFTRREQYF,TGTGCCAGCAGCTTTACAAGACGGGAGCAGTACTTC
TRBV28,TRBJ1-4,.,.,CASSLESGAREKLFF,TGTGCCAGCAGTTTAGAATCAGGGGCGCGAGAAAAACTGTTTTTT
TRBV11-2,TRBJ1-3,.,.,CASSLLPDSGNTIYF,TGTGCCAGCAGCTTATTGCCAGACTCTGGAAACACCATATATTTT
TRBV27,TRBJ2-3,.,.,CASSSYTDTQYF,TGTGCCAGCAGTTCATACACAGATACGCAGTATTTT